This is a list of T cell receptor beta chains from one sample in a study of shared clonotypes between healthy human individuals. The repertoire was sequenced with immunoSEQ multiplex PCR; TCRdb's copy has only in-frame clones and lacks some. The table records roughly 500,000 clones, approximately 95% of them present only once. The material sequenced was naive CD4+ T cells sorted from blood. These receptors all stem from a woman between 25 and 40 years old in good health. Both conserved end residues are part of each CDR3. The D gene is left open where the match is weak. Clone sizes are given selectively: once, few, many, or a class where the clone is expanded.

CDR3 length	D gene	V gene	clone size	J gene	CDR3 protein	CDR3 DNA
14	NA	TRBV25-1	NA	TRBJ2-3	CASSDPRSTDTQYF	TGTGCCAGCAGTGATCCCCGCAGCACAGATACGCAGTATTTT
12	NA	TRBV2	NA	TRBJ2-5	CASREYQETQYF	TGTGCCAGCAGGGAGTACCAAGAGACCCAGTACTTC
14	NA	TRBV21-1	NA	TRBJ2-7	CASSNGGVPYEQYF	TGTGCCAGCAGCAATGGGGGGGTCCCCTACGAGCAGTACTTC
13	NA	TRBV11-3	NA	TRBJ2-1	CASSSDTYNEQFF	TGTGCCAGCAGCTCGGACACCTACAATGAGCAGTTCTTC
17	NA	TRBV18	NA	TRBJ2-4	CASSPSTGRLAKNIQYF	TGTGCCAGCTCACCAAGCACGGGACGGCTAGCCAAAAACATTCAGTACTTC
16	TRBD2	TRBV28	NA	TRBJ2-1	CASIGAGALSYNEQFF	TGTGCCAGCATTGGAGCGGGGGCCCTCTCCTACAATGAGCAGTTCTTC
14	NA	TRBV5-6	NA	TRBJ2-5	CASSWGTEQETQYF	TGTGCCAGCAGCTGGGGGACTGAACAAGAGACCCAGTACTTC
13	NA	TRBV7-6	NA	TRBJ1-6	CASSLGPNSPLHF	TGTGCCAGCAGCTTAGGCCCCAATTCACCCCTCCACTTT
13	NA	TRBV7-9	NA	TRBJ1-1	CASSFGENTEAFF	TGTGCCAGCAGCTTCGGTGAGAACACTGAAGCTTTCTTT
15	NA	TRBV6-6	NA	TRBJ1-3	CASSRHQGTGNTIYF	TGTGCCAGCAGTCGACACCAGGGCACTGGAAACACCATATATTTT
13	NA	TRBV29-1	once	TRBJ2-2	CSVIRGNTGELFF	TGCAGCGTTATCAGGGGGAACACCGGGGAGCTGTTTTTT
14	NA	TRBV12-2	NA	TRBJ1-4	CASRPQGEGEKLFF	TGTGCAAGTCGCCCCCAGGGGGAGGGTGAAAAACTGTTTTTT
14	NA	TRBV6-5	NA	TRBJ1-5	CASSYGRGGQPQHF	TGTGCCAGCAGTTACGGCCGGGGCGGACAGCCCCAGCATTTT
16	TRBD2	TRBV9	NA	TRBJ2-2	CASSVGVVLAIGELFF	TGTGCCAGCAGCGTAGGGGTGGTACTAGCGATCGGGGAGCTGTTTTTT
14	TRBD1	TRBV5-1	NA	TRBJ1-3	CANSETGTRNTIYF	TGCGCCAACAGCGAGACAGGGACAAGAAACACCATATATTTT
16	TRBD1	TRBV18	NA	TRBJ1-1	CASSPLARGRGTEAFF	TGTGCCAGCTCACCACTCGCCAGGGGGCGAGGGACTGAAGCTTTCTTT
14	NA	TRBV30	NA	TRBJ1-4	CAWSVLSGIGKLFF	TGTGCCTGGAGTGTATTGAGTGGTATCGGAAAACTGTTTTTT
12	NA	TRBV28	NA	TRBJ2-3	CASKQGADTQYF	TGTGCCAGCAAACAGGGCGCAGATACGCAGTATTTT
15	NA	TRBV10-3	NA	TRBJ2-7	CAISETTSGHYEQYF	TGTGCCATCAGTGAGACCACCTCGGGCCACTACGAGCAGTACTTC
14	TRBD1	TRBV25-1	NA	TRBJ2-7	CASSGWTGGDEQYF	TGTGCCAGCAGTGGTTGGACAGGGGGCGACGAGCAGTACTTC
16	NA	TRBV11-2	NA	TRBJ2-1	CASSFRGLPGYNEQFF	TGTGCCAGCAGCTTCCGGGGACTCCCGGGGTACAATGAGCAGTTCTTC
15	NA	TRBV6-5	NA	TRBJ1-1	CASSYSRRGNTEAFF	TGTGCCAGCAGTTACTCGAGAAGGGGGAACACTGAAGCTTTCTTT
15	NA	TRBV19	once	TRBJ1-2	CASSKPSGGGNGYTF	TGTGCCAGTAGTAAGCCCTCCGGAGGGGGGAATGGCTACACCTTC
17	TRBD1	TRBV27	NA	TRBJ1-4	CASSTRQGLEANEKLFF	TGTGCCAGCAGTACCAGACAGGGGCTAGAGGCTAATGAAAAACTGTTTTTT
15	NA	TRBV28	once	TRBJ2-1	CASSSPGPGWDEQFF	TGTGCCAGCAGCTCCCCCGGCCCGGGCTGGGATGAGCAGTTCTTC
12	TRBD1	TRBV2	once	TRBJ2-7	CASRQGAGEQYF	TGTGCCAGCAGACAGGGGGCTGGAGAGCAGTACTTC
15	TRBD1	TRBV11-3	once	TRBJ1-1	CASSPTGQGGTEAFF	TGTGCCAGCAGCCCGACCGGACAGGGCGGTACTGAAGCTTTCTTT
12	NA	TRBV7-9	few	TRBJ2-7	CASGQVSYEQYF	TGTGCCAGCGGGCAGGTCTCCTACGAGCAGTACTTC
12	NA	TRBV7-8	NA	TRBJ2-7	CASSVVSYEQYF	TGTGCCAGCAGCGTTGTATCGTACGAGCAGTACTTC
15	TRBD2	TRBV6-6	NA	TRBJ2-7	CASSGLAGGSYEQYF	TGTGCCAGCAGCGGACTAGCGGGAGGGTCCTACGAGCAGTACTTC
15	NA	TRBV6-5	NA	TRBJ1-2	CASSYKMGGVYGYTF	TGTGCCAGCAGTTACAAGATGGGGGGGGTCTATGGCTACACCTTC
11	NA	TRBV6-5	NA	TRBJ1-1	CASSSGIEAFF	TGTGCCAGCAGTTCGGGGATCGAAGCTTTCTTT
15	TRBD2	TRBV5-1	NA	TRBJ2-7	CASSPNTSGRRAKYF	TGCGCCAGCAGCCCCAATACTAGCGGGAGGAGGGCGAAGTACTTC
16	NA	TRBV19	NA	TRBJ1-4	CATSGQTTGTNEKLFF	TGTGCCACCTCTGGGCAGACCACCGGTACTAATGAAAAACTGTTTTTT
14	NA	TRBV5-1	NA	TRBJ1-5	CASSLQGTGQPQHF	TGCGCCAGCAGCCTACAGGGTACGGGTCAGCCCCAGCATTTT
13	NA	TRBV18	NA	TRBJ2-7	CATLSNSTYEQYF	TGTGCCACGCTATCCAACAGCACCTACGAGCAGTACTTC
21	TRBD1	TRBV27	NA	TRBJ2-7	CASSLWGPGGYSDRGYYEQYF	TGTGCCAGCAGTTTATGGGGGCCAGGGGGGTATTCGGACAGGGGTTACTACGAGCAGTACTTC
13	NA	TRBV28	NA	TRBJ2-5	CASRDRGGETQYF	TGTGCCAGCAGGGACCGAGGGGGAGAGACCCAGTACTTC
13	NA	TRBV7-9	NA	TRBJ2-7	CASGGKAPYEQYF	TGTGCCAGCGGGGGAAAGGCGCCCTACGAGCAGTACTTC
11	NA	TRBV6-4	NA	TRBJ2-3	CASSTGYTQYF	TGTGCCAGCAGTACGGGGTATACGCAGTATTTT
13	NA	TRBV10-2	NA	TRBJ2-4	CATSWEAKNIQYF	TGCGCCACCTCATGGGAGGCCAAAAACATTCAGTACTTC
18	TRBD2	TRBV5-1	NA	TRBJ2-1	CASSLGLAGQPGYNEQFF	TGCGCCAGCAGCTTGGGACTAGCGGGCCAACCGGGTTACAATGAGCAGTTCTTC
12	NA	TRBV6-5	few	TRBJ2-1	CASSSHSYEQFF	TGTGCCAGCAGTTCTCACTCCTATGAGCAGTTCTTC
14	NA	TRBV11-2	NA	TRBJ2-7	CASSLVDNPYEQYF	TGTGCCAGCAGCTTAGTTGACAATCCCTACGAGCAGTACTTC
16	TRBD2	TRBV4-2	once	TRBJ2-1	CASRRTTSGSPNEQFF	TGTGCCAGCAGGCGAACTACTAGCGGAAGTCCAAATGAGCAGTTCTTC
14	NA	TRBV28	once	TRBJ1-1	CASNKQGPGTEAFF	TGTGCCAGTAACAAACAGGGCCCGGGCACTGAAGCTTTCTTT
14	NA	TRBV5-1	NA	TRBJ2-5	CASSSGQRQETQYF	TGCGCCAGCAGCTCGGGACAAAGGCAAGAGACCCAGTACTTC
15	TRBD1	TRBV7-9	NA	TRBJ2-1	CASSFRDRGDYEQFF	TGTGCCAGCAGCTTCAGGGACAGGGGCGACTATGAGCAGTTCTTC
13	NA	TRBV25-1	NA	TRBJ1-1	CASSPQSNTEAFF	TGTGCCAGCAGCCCACAGAGTAACACTGAAGCTTTCTTT